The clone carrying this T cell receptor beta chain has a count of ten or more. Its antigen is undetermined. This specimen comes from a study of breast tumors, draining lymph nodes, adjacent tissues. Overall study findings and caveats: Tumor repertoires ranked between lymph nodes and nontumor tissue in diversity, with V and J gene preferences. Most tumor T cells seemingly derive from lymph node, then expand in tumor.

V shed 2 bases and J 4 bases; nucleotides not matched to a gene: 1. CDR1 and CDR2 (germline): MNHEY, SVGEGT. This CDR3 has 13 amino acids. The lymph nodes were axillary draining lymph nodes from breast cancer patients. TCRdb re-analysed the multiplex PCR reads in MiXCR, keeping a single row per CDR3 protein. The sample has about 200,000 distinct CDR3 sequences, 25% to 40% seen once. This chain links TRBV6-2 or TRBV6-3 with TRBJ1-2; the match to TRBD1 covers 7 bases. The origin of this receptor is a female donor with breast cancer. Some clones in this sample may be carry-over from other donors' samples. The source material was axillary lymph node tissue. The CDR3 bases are TGTGCCAGCAGTTACGCAGGGGGCTATGGCTACACCTTC. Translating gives CASSYAGGYGYTF.